This passage covers 19 T cell receptor beta chains from one sample sequenced in a study of regulatory T cells in long-lasting Graves disease. Time point defined: newly diagnosed GD, antithyroid drugs for less than 3 months. RNA from PBMCs was the source of the TCR library. Library construction for TCR beta used iRepertoire HTBI primers and Arm-PCR of CDR3 regions. TCRdb independently ran MiXCR on the multiplex PCR reads; one entry per CDR3 protein. The sample carries more than 400,000 distinct CDR3 sequences, over 15% recorded once. These sequences were also reported in another study, on T cells in Graves' hyperthyroidism and ophthalmopathy.

The sample here was peripheral blood mononuclear cells (PBMCs), taken at new diagnosis, from a patient treated with antithyroid drugs. These receptors all come from a woman aged 25 to 39 with Graves disease.

This clonotype was detected ten times or more. The chain has TRBV6-1 and TRBJ1-5; D is uncertain. The V gene's germline CDR1 is MNHNS and CDR2 SASEGT. CDR3 length: 14 residues. V dropped 3 bases and J dropped 3 bases, with 9 bases sitting between them. The DNA of the CDR3 is TGTGCCAGCAGTGACGCAGGCTTCAATCAGCCCCAGCATTTT. Protein product: CASSDAGFNQPQHF.

The rearrangement joins TRBV9 to TRBJ2-2; 7 bases align to TRBD2. CDR1 and CDR2 (germline): SGDLS, YYNGEE. V lost 0 bases and J lost 2; bases outside the gene matches: 4. The CDR3 loop spans 16 amino acids. The CDR3 coding sequence is TGTGCCAGCAGCGTAGCGAGCGGGATTAACACCGGGGAGCTGTTTTTT. Its translation: CASSVASGINTGELFF.

This clonotype was recorded at least ten times. The chain couples TRBV12-5 to TRBJ1-1; D is uncertain. The CDR3 is 13 amino acids. V lost 1 base and J 8 bases, leaving 11 bases between the germline ends. Germline-derived CDR1 and CDR2 are LGHNT and FRNRAP. CDR3 amino acids: CASGLASLDEAFF. The CDR3 DNA follows: TGTGCTAGTGGTTTGGCATCCTTAGACGAAGCTTTCTTT.

This clonotype was counted a few times. V gene TRBV7-9 combines with J gene TRBJ2-7, with 7 bases identical to TRBD2. CDR1 SEHNR and CDR2 FQNEAQ come from the germline V gene (reference sequence). The V and J ends lost 1 base and 2 bases, in that order; junction bases with no gene match: 17. The CDR3 has 19 amino acids. CDR3 DNA sequence: TGTGCCAGCAGCTTAGGGGTTTACGGGAGGAGCGTAGGAACCTACGAGCAGTACTTC. Translating gives CASSLGVYGRSVGTYEQYF.

J is TRBJ2-4 and V is TRBV9; a weak D match, TRBD2 (5 bases). The CDR3 is 17 residues long. Germline CDR1 and CDR2: SGDLS and YYNGEE. The V end was cut by 0 bases, the J end by 3 bases, with 16 bases between. The CDR3 DNA sequence: TGTGCCAGCAGCGTAGGCGACCGAATCGGAGGCAAAAACATTCAGTACTTC. Protein product: CASSVGDRIGGKNIQYF.

This clonotype appeared many times. The V gene is TRBV28, the J gene TRBJ2-1; 7 bases are a match to TRBD1. This CDR3 has 15 amino acids. Trimming at V came to 5 bases and at J to 5 bases, leaving 9 bases not matched to a gene. Germline CDR1 MDHEN, CDR2 SYDVKM. For the CDR3, the DNA is TGTGCCAGCAGTCAGACAGGGTTAGGTCACAATGAGCAGTTCTTC. It translates to CASSQTGLGHNEQFF. The full variable domain, in which reference TRBV28 and TRBJ2-1 provide the parts outside the CDR3, is DVKVTQSSRYLVKRTGEKVFLECVQDMDHENMFWYRQDPGLGLRLIYFSYDVKMKEKGDIPEGYSVSREKKERFSLILESASTNQTSMYLCASSQTGLGHNEQFFGPGTRLTVL.

This clonotype was counted ten times or more. The chain couples TRBV28 to TRBJ2-7, with D possibly matching TRBD2 (5 bases). This CDR3 is 15 amino acids long. V was cut by 5 bases and J by 0 bases, with 14 bases left in between. CDR1 MDHEN and CDR2 SYDVKM come from the germline V gene. The CDR3 region has the DNA TGTGCCAGCAGTCTACATAGCGTGATCTCCTACGAGCAGTACTTC. Protein: CASSLHSVISYEQYF.

On this clonotype itself: This may stem from a read error, because a much larger clone lies one nucleotide away. The chain combines TRBV6-2 or TRBV6-3 with TRBJ1-1; 7 nucleotides match TRBD1. The length of the CDR3 is 16 residues. Germline V gene data show CDR1 as MNHEY and CDR2 as SVGEGT. CDR3 bases: TGTACCACTCCTCCCGGAGGGACAGCCCTTCGAGCTGGAGCTTTCTTT. It specifies CTTPPGGTALRAGAFF.

The chain employs TRBV6-1 and TRBJ1-6, with D unclear. V was clipped by 10 bases and J by 1 base, with 8 bases between them. The germline CDR1 and CDR2 sequences are MNHNS and SASEGT. The CDR3 has 13 residues. The CDR3 loop reads CAISGSYNSPLHF. The CDR3 DNA reads as TGTGCCATTTCGGGGTCCTATAATTCACCCCTCCACTTT.

This clonotype was seen many times. V usage is TRBV9 and J usage is TRBJ2-3, with D uncertain. From germline, CDR1 is SGDLS and CDR2 YYNGEE. The CDR3 runs to 15 residues. Trimming took off 2 bases at V and 0 bases at J, with 10 bases between the two ends. The CDR3 reads CASSVDAYSTDTQYF. The CDR3 bases are TGTGCCAGCAGCGTCGATGCGTATAGCACAGATACGCAGTATTTT.

This clonotype has a handful of counts. The chain couples TRBV27 to TRBJ2-3, with 10 bases lining up with TRBD2. Germline CDR1 reads MNHEY; CDR2 reads SMNVEV (reference sequence). The CDR3 sequence is 18 residues long. Trimming took 8 bases from V and 2 from J; bases not matched to a gene: 16. The CDR3 loop reads CASQGSLGLAADTDTQYF. The CDR3 nucleotides are TGTGCCAGCCAGGGAAGCCTCGGACTAGCGGCAGACACAGATACGCAGTATTTT.

This clonotype was observed at least ten times. V and J are TRBV20-1 and TRBJ2-7; TRBD2 might be the D (5 bases). The germline CDR1 and CDR2 sequences are DFQATT and SNEGSKA (reference sequence). Trimming left V 1 base short and J 7 bases short, with 14 bases between. CDR3 length: 13 amino acids. CDR3 sequence (DNA): TGCAGTGCTAGAGGCAGCGGAGCTCTTGAGCAGTACTTC. Amino acid sequence: CSARGSGALEQYF.

In this sample, this clonotype turned up a few times. A far larger clone differs by one base, so this is likely a read error. This chain links TRBV19 with TRBJ1-1; D unresolved. Looked up from germline, CDR1 is LNHDA and CDR2 is SQIVND (reference sequence). With 9 bases removed from V and 1 base from J, the gap between germline ends came to 12 bases. The CDR3 sequence is 13 residues long. The CDR3 sequence: CASSMGGNTEAFF. CDR3 bases: TGTGCCAGCAGCATGGGCGGGAACACTGAAGCTTTCTTT.

V gene TRBV4-1 combines with J gene TRBJ2-5, with 11 nucleotides matching TRBD1. The CDR3 runs to 17 residues. Germline CDR1 is MGHRA and CDR2 is YSYEKL. The V gene end was trimmed by 4 bases and the J gene end by 3 bases; junction bases not matched to a gene: 10. The CDR3 sequence: CASSPKRTGGIEETQYF. DNA of the CDR3: TGCGCCAGCAGCCCGAAACGGACAGGGGGCATAGAAGAGACCCAGTACTTC.

This clonotype was recorded at least ten times. The chain recombines TRBV29-1 with TRBJ2-7, with 10 bases fitting TRBD1. Germline loops: CDR1 SQVTM, CDR2 ANQGSEA. Trimming at V came to 0 bases and at J to 7 bases, leaving 9 bases not matched to a gene. CDR3 length: 15 amino acids. CDR3 loop: CSVEETGGSSREQYF. Written as DNA, the CDR3 is TGCAGCGTTGAAGAGACAGGGGGCTCCTCTCGAGAGCAGTACTTC.

Only a few counts were recorded for this clonotype. J is TRBJ1-3 and V is TRBV9; D is undetermined. Trimming left V 6 bases short and J 8 bases short, with 15 bases between. Looked up from germline, CDR1 is SGDLS and CDR2 is YYNGEE. This CDR3 region has 13 residues. The CDR3 here is CASTRTDGDTIYF. CDR3 DNA: TGTGCCAGCACTAGGACGGACGGGGACACCATATATTTT. Filled out from reference TRBV9 and TRBJ1-3, the complete variable domain reads DSGVTQTPKHLITATGQRVTLRCSPRSGDLSVYWYQQSLDQGLQFLIQYYNGEERAKGNILERFSAQQFPDLHSELNLSSLELGDSALYFCASTRTDGDTIYFGEGSWLTVV.

This clonotype was detected ten times or more. This chain links TRBV6-2 or TRBV6-3 with TRBJ1-5; 8 bases map to TRBD1. Germline V CDR1 and CDR2: MNHEY, SVGEGT. V shed 8 bases, J shed 8 bases, and the junction held 8 bases outside the gene matches. CDR3 length equals 13 residues. CDR3 residues: CASAGTGLEPQHF. The DNA of the CDR3 is TGTGCCAGCGCCGGGACAGGTCTTGAGCCCCAGCATTTT.

This clonotype has only a few counts. The J gene is TRBJ2-2, the V gene TRBV12-3 or TRBV12-4; D gene uncertain. V dropped 1 base and J dropped 4 bases, with 13 bases sitting between them. The CDR3 covers 16 residues. The CDR3 sequence: CASSLENRAPTGELFF. Written as DNA, the CDR3 is TGTGCCAGCAGTTTAGAGAACCGGGCCCCCACCGGGGAGCTGTTTTTT.

The sample holds many counts of this clonotype. The V and J genes are TRBV9 and TRBJ1-2; the D is unclear. The CDR3 is made up of 13 amino acids. The V gene lost 0 bases and the J gene lost 6 bases, with 9 bases spanning the gap. CDR1 and CDR2 from the germline V gene are SGDLS and YYNGEE. The CDR3 region has the DNA TGTGCCAGCAGCGTAGATGAGACACATGGCTACACCTTC. Translation: CASSVDETHGYTF.